A selection of T cell receptor beta chains follows, all from one sample in a study of T cells in Graves' hyperthyroidism and ophthalmopathy. TCRdb itself ran the multiplex PCR reads through MiXCR, one entry per CDR3 protein. The table includes approximately 370,000 distinct CDR3 sequences, 15% to 20% detected once. The sequenced material came from blood. The receptors come from a woman aged 25 to 39 with Graves' hyperthyroidism that later progressed to Graves' ophthalmopathy. CDR3s include the opening cysteine and the closing phenylalanine or tryptophan. A D gene is named only where the DNA matches it firmly. Where a row states a size, it is once, few, many or the class of an expanded clone; other rows omit it.

cdr3_nt cdr3_aa j_call d_call clone_size v_call
TGTGCCAGTTCGTGGGGCTCGGCTTACGAGCAGTACTTC CASSWGSAYEQYF TRBJ2-7 - few TRBV19
TGTGCCAGCAGTCACGACTTCGATGAGCAGTTCTTC CASSHDFDEQFF TRBJ2-1 - many TRBV6-1
TGTGCCAGCAGTCCGAACGCGGTTTTCTACGAGCAGTACTTC CASSPNAVFYEQYF TRBJ2-7 - many TRBV12-3/TRBV12-4
TGTGCCAGCAGCTTGGGTCTAGCGGGGGGCCTATCCTACAATGAGCAGTTCTTC CASSLGLAGGLSYNEQFF TRBJ2-1 TRBD2 - TRBV5-4
TGTGCCAGTAGTCGACAGGCAGAAAACTATGGCTACACCTTC CASSRQAENYGYTF TRBJ1-2 - many TRBV19
TGTGCCAGCAGTGAACAATATGGACACGAGCAGTACTTC CASSEQYGHEQYF TRBJ2-7 - - TRBV2
TGTGCCAGTAGTATAGGTTCTTCCTCCCGATACAATGAGCAGTTCTTC CASSIGSSSRYNEQFF TRBJ2-1 - - TRBV19
TGTGCCAGCAGTTACAGGGGCGGCTACACCTTC CASSYRGGYTF TRBJ1-2 TRBD1 many TRBV12-3/TRBV12-4
TGTGCCAGCAGTCTGTTCAGAGAACACAATGAGCAGTTCTTC CASSLFREHNEQFF TRBJ2-1 - many TRBV27
TGTGCCAGCAAGGATCTGGGACGCAACTCTGGAAACACCATATATTTT CASKDLGRNSGNTIYF TRBJ1-3 - many TRBV27
TGTGCCTGGAGTGGGGCCTACGAGCAGTACTTC CAWSGAYEQYF TRBJ2-7 - many TRBV30
TGTGCCAGCTCACGTGCGTTGGGAGAGAACACTGAAGCTTTCTTT CASSRALGENTEAFF TRBJ1-1 - - TRBV18
TGCAGTGCTAGAATCGGGACAGGTGGATCACCCCTCCACTTT CSARIGTGGSPLHF TRBJ1-6 TRBD1 many TRBV20-1
TGTGCCAGCAATCCGGGACAGGGGGCCTACGAGCAGTACTTC CASNPGQGAYEQYF TRBJ2-7 TRBD1 - TRBV2
TGTGCCAGCACTACCTTCGGATATGGCTACACCTTC CASTTFGYGYTF TRBJ1-2 - many TRBV28
TGCGCCAGCAGCTCAGGGGACAGGGCCACTGATGGCTACACCTTC CASSSGDRATDGYTF TRBJ1-2 TRBD1 many TRBV5-1
TGTGCCAGCAGTTTGATCCGGGGGAACTCCTACGAGCAGTACTTC CASSLIRGNSYEQYF TRBJ2-7 - - TRBV28
TGCAGTGCTAGAGGGGGCGCAATCTCTCCCACTGAAGCTTTCTTT CSARGGAISPTEAFF TRBJ1-1 - many TRBV20-1
TGTGCCAGCAGCTTGTGGACTAGCCTCACCGGGGAGCTGTTTTTT CASSLWTSLTGELFF TRBJ2-2 TRBD2 many TRBV11-2
TGTGCCAGCAGGTCGACGACAGTCTATAACACAGATACGCAGTATTTT CASRSTTVYNTDTQYF TRBJ2-3 - many TRBV12-3/TRBV12-4
TGTGCTAGTGGTTTGCCCTTTCGAGCTAGACAGGGGGAAGCGATAAGCAATCAGCCCCAGCATTTT CASGLPFRARQGEAISNQPQHF TRBJ1-5 TRBD1 - TRBV12-5
TGTGCCAGCAGCTTAGCGGCGACCTACGGGCAGTACTTC CASSLAATYGQYF TRBJ2-7 - - TRBV7-9
TGTGCCAGCAGTTGGAGCACAGATACGCAGTATTTT CASSWSTDTQYF TRBJ2-3 - - TRBV5-6
TGCAGCGTAGGACAGACGAACACCGGGGAGCTGTTTTTT CSVGQTNTGELFF TRBJ2-2 - - TRBV29-1
TGTGCCAGCAGTGACGAGCTAGCGGCCTACAATGAGCAGTTCTTC CASSDELAAYNEQFF TRBJ2-1 TRBD2 many TRBV6-1
TGTGCCAGCAGCTTACATCCGAGGACACCGAACACTGAAGCTTTCTTT CASSLHPRTPNTEAFF TRBJ1-1 - many TRBV11-2
TGTGCCAGCAGCTTAATGGGGGAGGGAGAGCAGTACTTC CASSLMGEGEQYF TRBJ2-7 TRBD2 many TRBV7-9
TGTGCCAGCAGTTGGACTAGCGGGGGGGCCGCAGATACGCAGTATTTT CASSWTSGGAADTQYF TRBJ2-3 TRBD2 many TRBV6-1